Included here is one T cell receptor beta chain sequence, with context. This clone was detected only once. Its antigen has not been determined. No base-level quality is on record; no much larger clone is a single base apart. TCRbeta CDR3 regions were amplified from genomic DNA by means of the immunoSEQ Assay, a bias-controlled multiplex PCR. The authors' analysis ran thus. The number of nucleated cells in each sample was estimated by amplification of reference gene primers within the assay. Sequence reads were collapsed and filtered to measure the absolute abundance of every unique TCRbeta CDR3 rearrangement. For each sample, productive Simpson clonality was calculated as the square root of Simpson's diversity index across productive rearrangements. TCRdb took over this immuneACCESS table, retaining in-frame rearrangements with V and J assigned. Such tables are incomplete; in checked studies, under half of the missing clones stem from an unresolved V gene, and the remainder is unexplained. V, J and clone size reflect that table, while D and trimming were determined from the DNA. For this sample there are approximately 10,000 clones; roughly 86% appear just once. Jointly, the top ten make up around 32% of the sample.

CDR1 SGHDN and CDR2 FVKESK were looked up in the germline V gene. From the cysteine through the phenylalanine, the CDR3 covers 17 amino acids. Only the CDR3 DNA is retained, 51 bases long and in frame from the first base. V is pared back by 0 bases and J by 0 bases, with 14 bases lying between the germline termini. Each collaborating institution followed its own protocols to collect whole blood in K2EDTA tubes. Collaborator samples were shipped for TCRbeta analysis as frozen whole blood, isolated PBMCs, or DNA extracted from either sample type. The entry originates in a study of blood T cell repertoires in COVID-19 (dated by TCRdb to the early 2020s). A note on the overall study: The collaborator samples originated in the United States, Italy and Spain and spanned the acute and convalescent phases of COVID-19. The prospective study material was composed of cDNA or gDNA derived from T cells, B-cell-depleted T cells, or PBMCs. Deeply sampled blood TCRbeta repertoires from subjects exposed to, actively infected with, or recovered from COVID-19 were included in the dataset. A freely available public database, intended as a resource for researchers studying the immune response to SARS-CoV-2, is where the repertoires were released. The samples were drawn from the first 160 participants of the ongoing ImmuneRACE study and from over 950 subjects provided by 6 global collaborators. Nearly every sample came with metadata listing a de-identified subject ID, COVID-19 status, age in years and sex. Where available, HLA class I and class II types were obtained from metadata supplied by the sample provider rather than from assay-based typing.

On the study overall, not on this receptor specifically: The amount of clinical and demographic metadata varied by source and participant and was provided uncurated.

The chain links TRBV14 with TRBJ1-1; no D gene is confidently identified. Sequenced sample: peripheral blood. This clonotype was sampled from a middle-aged man with active COVID-19. The CDR3 region has the sequence CASSQDPGPLMNTEAFF. The base sequence is TGTGCCAGCAGCCAAGACCCTGGCCCTCTCATGAACACTGAAGCTTTCTTT.